Presented here are 27 T cell receptor beta chains from one specimen sequenced in a study of blood T cells in healthy people across ages. A second PCR of 7 to 11 cycles used a sample-barcoded 5' primer and a J-beta primer mix. TCRdb reprocessed the 5' RACE reads via MiXCR and lists one record per CDR3 protein. The table lists approximately 1.5 million distinct CDR3 sequences, less than 45% of them singletons. The sequenced material came from blood. These receptor sequences come from a woman under 30 in good health.

The chain recombines TRBV7-2 with TRBJ2-3, with 7 bases that match TRBD2. J gave up 2 bases and V 8 bases, and 10 bases lay outside the gene matches. Germline CDR1 SGHTA, CDR2 FQGNSA. The CDR3 extends over 15 amino acids. The CDR3 reads CASPRGAGLTDTQYF. In DNA, the CDR3 is TGTGCCAGCCCTCGGGGAGCGGGGCTCACAGATACGCAGTATTTT.

There are a few counts of this clonotype. The chain couples TRBV3-1 to TRBJ1-2; TRBD1 matches 7 bases. Per germline, CDR1 LGHDT and CDR2 YNNKEL (reference sequence). The V segment lost 5 bases and the J segment 8 bases; nucleotides outside the gene matches: 11. The CDR3 spans 14 residues. The DNA for the CDR3 is TGTGCCAGCAGCACCGCCGGGACAGCATCCGGCTACACCTTC. Translation: CASSTAGTASGYTF.

This clonotype was found a few times. V usage is TRBV14 and J usage is TRBJ2-1; TRBD2 might be the D (5 bases). The V and J ends lost 3 bases and 1 base respectively, with 10 bases between them. Germline CDR1 and CDR2: SGHDN and FVKESK. CDR3 length: 15 amino acids. CDR3: CASSQEDGSYNEQFF. CDR3 nucleotide sequence: TGTGCCAGCAGCCAGGAGGACGGTTCCTACAATGAGCAGTTCTTC.

V is TRBV9 and J is TRBJ2-1; 11 bases align to TRBD1. Gene TRBJ2-7 matches the end of the DNA better, so the J call may be wrong. Germline CDR1 reads SGDLS; CDR2 reads YYNGEE. The CDR3 spans 16 residues. DNA of the CDR3: TGTGCCAGCAGCGTTGGACGGGACAGGGGGTACAATGAGCAGTACTTC. Translated: CASSVGRDRGYNEQYF.

The chain carries TRBV19 and TRBJ1-5; D unresolved. The V gene's germline CDR1 is LNHDA and CDR2 SQIVND (reference sequence). Trimming shortened V by 6 bases and J by 0 bases, and 18 bases separated the two germline ends. The CDR3 loop spans 17 amino acids. In DNA, the CDR3 is TGTGCCAGTAGACCCCCGGCCGCTAGCTATAGCAATCAGCCCCAGCATTTT. Translation: CASRPPAASYSNQPQHF.

The rearrangement links TRBV9 to TRBJ1-2, with TRBD1 matching over 8 bases. V was clipped by 3 bases and J by 4 bases; unmatched bases: 14. Germline V lookup: CDR1 SGDLS, CDR2 YYNGEE. CDR3 length: 17 residues. Here the CDR3 reads CASSGQLIRTGTYGYTF. DNA of the CDR3: TGTGCCAGCAGCGGACAACTTATTCGGACAGGGACCTATGGCTACACCTTC.

This clonotype occurred many times. The V call is TRBV4-3, the J call TRBJ2-7, with TRBD1 matching over 9 bases. The ends lost 0 bases at V and 6 bases at J; junction bases unmatched: 12. This CDR3 is built from 17 residues. Germline CDR1 and CDR2: LGHNA and YSLEER. The CDR3 nucleotides are TGCGCCAGCAGCCAAGATCTTCCGGGGACAGGGTTCTTCGAGCAGTACTTC. Amino acid sequence: CASSQDLPGTGFFEQYF.

The genes are TRBV15 and TRBJ2-1, with D maybe TRBD2 (6 bases). With 1 base removed from V and 4 bases from J, the gap between germline ends came to 11 bases. Germline V gene lookup returns CDR1 LNHNV and CDR2 YYDKDF (reference sequence). The CDR3 is made up of 15 amino acids. CDR3 DNA: TGTGCCACCAGCAGAGCGGGAGAGGGGTACAATGAGCAGTTCTTC. Translated: CATSRAGEGYNEQFF.

This clonotype occurred a few times. The CDR3 here is CASSATRGEQFF. The CDR3 coding sequence is TGTGCCAGCAGCGCGACTAGAGGTGAGCAGTTCTTC. The V and J genes are TRBV7-9 and TRBJ2-1; possibly TRBD2 for D (6 bases). The ends were cut back, 5 bases at V and 9 bases at J, with 11 bases in the middle. The CDR3 totals 12 residues. Germline V gene data show CDR1 as SEHNR and CDR2 as FQNEAQ (reference sequence).

This clonotype was seen only a few times. V usage is TRBV5-5 and J usage is TRBJ2-7; D is ambiguous. The CDR3 runs to 15 residues. The V and J ends lost 0 bases and 0 bases respectively, with 10 bases between them. Germline lookup yields CDR1 SGHKS and CDR2 YYEKEE (reference sequence). CDR3 DNA: TGTGCCAGCAGCTTGGACACTCCGAGCTCCTACGAGCAGTACTTC. It encodes CASSLDTPSSYEQYF.

The rearrangement links TRBV6-2 or TRBV6-3 to TRBJ2-1; 13 nucleotides line up with TRBD2. CDR1 is MNHEY and CDR2 is SVGEGT in the germline V gene. The CDR3 totals 17 residues. Unmatched junction bases numbered 5, after V lost 5 bases and J lost 1 base. Written as DNA, the CDR3 is TGTGCCAGCAGTACGGGACTAGCGGGGCTGTCCTACAATGAGCAGTTCTTC. Its translation: CASSTGLAGLSYNEQFF.

As regards this clonotype: This could be a read error, since a much larger clone is one nucleotide away. The chain uses TRBV24-1 and TRBJ2-1; 13 bases line up with TRBD2. This CDR3 is built from 18 residues. Germline CDR1 reads KGHDR; CDR2 reads SFDVKD. CDR3 bases: TGTGCCATCAGTGATCCGAGGACTAGCGGGGGCTCCTACAATGAGCAGTTCTTC. It is translated as CAISDPRTSGGSYNEQFF.

The chain has TRBV27 and TRBJ2-1; tentative D call: TRBD2 (6 bases). Germline V gene sequence: CDR1 MNHEY, CDR2 SMNVEV (reference sequence). V lost 5 bases to trimming and J lost 4 bases, with 27 bases between them. The CDR3 extends over 19 amino acids. CDR3 nucleotides: TGTGCCAGCAGTAGCGCCGGGGGAGAGGTCGGGAACATGTACAATGAGCAGTTCTTC. This encodes CASSSAGGEVGNMYNEQFF.

The chain employs TRBV20-1 and TRBJ2-1; D gene uncertain. The V gene's germline CDR1 is DFQATT and CDR2 SNEGSKA (reference sequence). The V end was cut by 1 base, the J end by 0 bases, with 13 bases between. The CDR3 consists of 16 residues. Here the CDR3 DNA reads TGCAGTGCTAGAGCCGCTTTACCCCACTCCTACAATGAGCAGTTCTTC. This translates into CSARAALPHSYNEQFF.

The gene calls are TRBV5-6 and TRBJ1-5, with D possibly TRBD1 on 6 matching bases. CDR3 length: 16 residues. Trimming shortened V by 1 base and J by 2 bases, and 13 bases separated the two germline ends. Per the germline V gene, CDR1 is SGHDT and CDR2 is YYEEEE. CDR3: CASSLTGHLGNQPQHF. Here the CDR3 DNA reads TGTGCCAGCAGCTTGACAGGGCACCTAGGCAATCAGCCCCAGCATTTT.

The gene calls are TRBV29-1 and TRBJ2-1; D gene unclear. CDR1 is SQVTM, CDR2 ANQGSEA, per germline. There are 13 residues in the CDR3. V dropped 8 bases and J dropped 6 bases, with 17 bases sitting between them. CDR3 loop: CSSQASSLNEQFF. The CDR3 DNA reads as TGCAGCTCGCAGGCATCTTCACTCAATGAGCAGTTCTTC.

In this sample, this clonotype turned up a few times. V is TRBV9 and J is TRBJ2-3, with D possibly matching TRBD2 (7 bases). Germline V gene lookup returns CDR1 SGDLS and CDR2 YYNGEE. Trimming shortened V by 0 bases and J by 5 bases, and 16 bases separated the two germline ends. CDR3 length: 16 amino acids. The chain's CDR3 is CASSVEFGGQGDTQYF. The CDR3 DNA sequence: TGTGCCAGCAGCGTAGAATTCGGGGGGCAAGGAGATACGCAGTATTTT.

This clonotype was observed a handful of times. The CDR3 region is CASSYSALAGGDEQFF. DNA for the CDR3: TGTGCCAGCAGTTACTCAGCACTAGCGGGAGGCGATGAGCAGTTCTTC. This rearrangement joins TRBV6-5 to TRBJ2-1; 12 nucleotides line up with TRBD2. Germline V gene lookup returns CDR1 MNHEY and CDR2 SVGAGI. J gave up 8 bases and V 0 bases, and 5 bases lay outside the gene matches. CDR3 size: 16 residues.

The chain couples TRBV5-1 to TRBJ2-3, with 9 bases lining up with TRBD2. The germline V gene has CDR1 SGHRS and CDR2 YFSETQ. The CDR3 covers 14 residues. V trimming: 6 bases; J trimming: 3 bases; junction bases outside the gene matches: 5. The CDR3 coding sequence is TGCGCCAGCACAACTAGCGGGCGGACAGATACGCAGTATTTT. Its protein product is CASTTSGRTDTQYF.

This clonotype was recorded a few times. The chain combines TRBV7-8 with TRBJ2-4, with 10 bases fitting TRBD2. Trimming at V came to 5 bases and at J to 5 bases, leaving 9 bases not matched to a gene. CDR3 length equals 16 residues. The V gene's germline CDR1 is SGHVS and CDR2 FQNEAQ. The DNA of the CDR3 is TGTGCCAGCAGCACATGGGGTCTAGCGGGAGAAAACATTCAGTACTTC. This gives the protein CASSTWGLAGENIQYF.

In this sample, this clonotype turned up a few times. The V gene is TRBV6-5, the J gene TRBJ2-7; tentatively, D is TRBD2 (5 bases). The CDR3 totals 15 residues. With 8 bases removed from V and 3 bases from J, the gap between germline ends came to 20 bases. Per germline, CDR1 MNHEY and CDR2 SVGAGI. CDR3 loop: CASALSGGTDYEQYF. CDR3 nucleotide sequence: TGTGCCAGCGCTTTATCTGGAGGTACGGACTACGAGCAGTACTTC.

A few counts support this clonotype. The CDR3 DNA reads TGCGCCAGCAGCCAAGATCATAAGGGTATCAACACAGATACGCAGTATTTT. It translates to CASSQDHKGINTDTQYF. The V and J genes are TRBV4-3 and TRBJ2-3; no firm D call. The CDR3 length is 17 residues. Germline V CDR1 and CDR2: LGHNA, YSLEER. Trimming left V 0 bases short and J 2 bases short, with 15 bases between.

The chain joins TRBV20-1 to TRBJ2-7; TRBD1 aligns across 10 bases. With V trimmed by 6 bases and J by 4 bases, 6 bases remained unmatched. In germline, CDR1 is DFQATT, CDR2 SNEGSKA (reference sequence). The CDR3 is made up of 13 amino acids. The CDR3 coding sequence is TGCAGTGCATGGGACAGGGGTGTGTACGAGCAGTACTTC. Translation: CSAWDRGVYEQYF.

The chain joins TRBV20-1 to TRBJ1-5; a possible D gene is TRBD1 (5 bases). This CDR3 has 15 residues. Germline CDR1 is DFQATT and CDR2 is SNEGSKA (reference sequence). V was trimmed by 7 bases and J by 5 bases, leaving 21 bases between them. The CDR3 nucleotides read TGCAGTGTGGGTGGTGGTCCGGGGGATCATCAGCCCCAGCATTTT. This encodes CSVGGGPGDHQPQHF.

The CDR3 DNA reads TGTGCCAGCTCCGGGACCCTGGGCACAGATACGCAGTATTTT. It specifies CASSGTLGTDTQYF. The chain couples TRBV3-1 to TRBJ2-3; perhaps D is TRBD1 or TRBD2 (5 bases each). CDR3 length: 14 amino acids. V lost 8 bases and J 1 base, leaving 13 bases between the germline ends. Germline V gene data show CDR1 as LGHDT and CDR2 as YNNKEL (reference sequence).

This clonotype was seen repeatedly, ten times or more. The chain has TRBV29-1 and TRBJ2-1, with TRBD2 matching 11 bases. Germline values: CDR1 SQVTM, CDR2 ANQGSEA. V dropped 0 bases and J dropped 4; count of bases not matched to a gene: 2. CDR3 length: 15 residues. The CDR3 bases are TGCAGCGTTGAAGATACTAGCGGGGGTTACAATGAGCAGTTCTTC. It translates to CSVEDTSGGYNEQFF.

This rearrangement joins TRBV4-3 to TRBJ2-7; 11 bases align to TRBD2. This CDR3 has 15 residues. The V and J ends lost 4 bases and 7 bases, in that order; junction bases with no gene match: 9. Looked up from germline, CDR1 is LGHNA and CDR2 is YSLEER. DNA for the CDR3: TGCGCCAGCAGCCGACTAGCGGGATCATTTAATGAGCAGTACTTC. As protein: CASSRLAGSFNEQYF.